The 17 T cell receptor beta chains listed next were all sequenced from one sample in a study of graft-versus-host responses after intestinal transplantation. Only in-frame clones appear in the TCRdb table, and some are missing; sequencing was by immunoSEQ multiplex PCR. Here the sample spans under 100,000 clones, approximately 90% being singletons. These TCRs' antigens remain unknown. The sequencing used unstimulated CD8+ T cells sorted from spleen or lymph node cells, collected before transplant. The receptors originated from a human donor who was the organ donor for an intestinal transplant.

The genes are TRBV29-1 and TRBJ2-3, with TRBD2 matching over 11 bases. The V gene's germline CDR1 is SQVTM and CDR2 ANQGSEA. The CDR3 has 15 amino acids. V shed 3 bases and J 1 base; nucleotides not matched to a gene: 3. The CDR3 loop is CSVDSLAGGTDTQYF. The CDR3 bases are TGCAGCGTTGACTCACTAGCGGGGGGCACAGATACGCAGTATTTT.

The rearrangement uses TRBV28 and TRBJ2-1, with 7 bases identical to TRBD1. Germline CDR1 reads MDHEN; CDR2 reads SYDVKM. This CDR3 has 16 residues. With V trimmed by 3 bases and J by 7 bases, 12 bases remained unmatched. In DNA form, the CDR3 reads TGTGCCAGCAGTTTCCTACTGGGACAGTCCGGGAATGAGCAGTTCTTC. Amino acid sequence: CASSFLLGQSGNEQFF.

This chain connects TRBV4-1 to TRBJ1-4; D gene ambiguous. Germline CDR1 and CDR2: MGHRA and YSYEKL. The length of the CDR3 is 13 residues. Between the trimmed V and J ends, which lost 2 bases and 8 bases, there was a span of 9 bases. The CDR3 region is CASSQLIREKLFF. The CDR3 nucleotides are TGCGCCAGCAGCCAACTTATACGGGAAAAACTGTTTTTT.

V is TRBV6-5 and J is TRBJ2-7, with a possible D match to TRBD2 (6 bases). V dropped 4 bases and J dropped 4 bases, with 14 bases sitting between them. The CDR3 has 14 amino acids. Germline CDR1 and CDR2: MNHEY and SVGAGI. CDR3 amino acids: CASSLTGTPYEQYF. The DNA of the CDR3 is TGTGCCAGCAGTTTAACCGGGACTCCGTACGAGCAGTACTTC.

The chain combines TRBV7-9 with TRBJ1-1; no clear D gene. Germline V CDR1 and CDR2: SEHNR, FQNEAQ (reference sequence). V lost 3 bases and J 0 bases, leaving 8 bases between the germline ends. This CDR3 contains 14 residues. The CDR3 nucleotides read TGTGCCAGCAGCTTTGAGGGAATGAACACTGAAGCTTTCTTT. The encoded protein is CASSFEGMNTEAFF.

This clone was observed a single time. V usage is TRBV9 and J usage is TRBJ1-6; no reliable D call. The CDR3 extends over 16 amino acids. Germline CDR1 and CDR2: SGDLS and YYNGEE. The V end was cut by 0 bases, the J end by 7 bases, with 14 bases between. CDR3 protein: CASSVGGQVRNSPLHF. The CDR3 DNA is TGTGCCAGCAGCGTAGGAGGGCAGGTCCGAAATTCACCCCTCCACTTT.

CDR3 amino acids: CASSQYPGTSGGEQFF. DNA for the CDR3: TGCGCCAGCAGCCAATACCCGGGGACTAGCGGGGGAGAGCAGTTCTTC. The chain uses TRBV4-1 and TRBJ2-1; 14 bases align to TRBD2. From germline, CDR1 is MGHRA and CDR2 YSYEKL. The CDR3 is 16 amino acids. The trim removed 2 bases at V and 10 bases at J, leaving 7 bases unmatched.

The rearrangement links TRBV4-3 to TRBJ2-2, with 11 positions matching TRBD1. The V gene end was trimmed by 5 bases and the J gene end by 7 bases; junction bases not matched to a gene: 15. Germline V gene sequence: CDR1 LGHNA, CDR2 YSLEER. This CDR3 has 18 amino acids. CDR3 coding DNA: TGCGCCAGCAGCGGACGGGGGACAGGGGGATGGTACGACGGGGAGCTGTTTTTT. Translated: CASSGRGTGGWYDGELFF.

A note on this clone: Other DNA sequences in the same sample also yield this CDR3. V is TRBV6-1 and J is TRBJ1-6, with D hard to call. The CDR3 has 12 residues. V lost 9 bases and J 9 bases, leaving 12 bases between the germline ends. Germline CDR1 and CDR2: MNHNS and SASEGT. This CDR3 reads CASSTRVSPLHF. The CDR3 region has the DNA TGTGCCAGTAGTACCCGGGTTTCACCCCTCCACTTT.

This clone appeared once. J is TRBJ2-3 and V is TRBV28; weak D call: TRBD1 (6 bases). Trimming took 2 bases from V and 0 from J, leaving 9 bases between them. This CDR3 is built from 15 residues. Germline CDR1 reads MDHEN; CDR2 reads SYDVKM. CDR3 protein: CASSLLRGSTDTQYF. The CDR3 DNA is TGTGCCAGCAGTTTACTAAGGGGGAGCACAGATACGCAGTATTTT.

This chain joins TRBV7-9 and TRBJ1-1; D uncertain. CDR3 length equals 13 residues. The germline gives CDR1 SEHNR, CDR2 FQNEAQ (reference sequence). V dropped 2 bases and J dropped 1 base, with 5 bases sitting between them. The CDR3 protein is CASSLQENTEAFF. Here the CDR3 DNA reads TGTGCCAGCAGCTTACAGGAGAACACTGAAGCTTTCTTT.

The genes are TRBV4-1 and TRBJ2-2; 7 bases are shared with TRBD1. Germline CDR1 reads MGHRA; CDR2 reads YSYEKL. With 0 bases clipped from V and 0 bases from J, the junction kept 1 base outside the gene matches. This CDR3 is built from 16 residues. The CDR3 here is CASSQDGTANTGELFF. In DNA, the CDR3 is TGCGCCAGCAGCCAAGACGGGACAGCGAACACCGGGGAGCTGTTTTTT.

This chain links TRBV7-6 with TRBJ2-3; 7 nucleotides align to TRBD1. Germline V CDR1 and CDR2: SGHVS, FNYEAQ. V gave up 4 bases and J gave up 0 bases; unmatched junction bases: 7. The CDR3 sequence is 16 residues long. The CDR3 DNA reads TGTGCCAGCAGCTCACGGGACAGTCCTAGCACAGATACGCAGTATTTT. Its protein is CASSSRDSPSTDTQYF.

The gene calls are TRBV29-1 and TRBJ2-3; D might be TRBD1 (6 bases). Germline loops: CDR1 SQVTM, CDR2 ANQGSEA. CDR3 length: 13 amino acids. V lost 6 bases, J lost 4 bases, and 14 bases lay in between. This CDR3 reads CSVASGVPDTQYF. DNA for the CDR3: TGCAGCGTGGCCTCAGGGGTCCCAGATACGCAGTATTTT.

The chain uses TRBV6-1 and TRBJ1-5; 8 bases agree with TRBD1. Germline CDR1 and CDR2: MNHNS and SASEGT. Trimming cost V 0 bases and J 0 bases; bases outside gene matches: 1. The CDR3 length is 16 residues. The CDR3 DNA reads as TGTGCCAGCAGTGAAGCAACAGGGGGTAGCAATCAGCCCCAGCATTTT. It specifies CASSEATGGSNQPQHF.

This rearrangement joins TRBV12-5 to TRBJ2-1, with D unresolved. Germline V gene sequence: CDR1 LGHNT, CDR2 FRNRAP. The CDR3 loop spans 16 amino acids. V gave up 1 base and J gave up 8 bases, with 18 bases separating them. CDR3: CASGLAPGSRVDEQFF. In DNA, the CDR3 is TGTGCTAGTGGTTTGGCCCCCGGGTCCCGCGTCGATGAGCAGTTCTTC.

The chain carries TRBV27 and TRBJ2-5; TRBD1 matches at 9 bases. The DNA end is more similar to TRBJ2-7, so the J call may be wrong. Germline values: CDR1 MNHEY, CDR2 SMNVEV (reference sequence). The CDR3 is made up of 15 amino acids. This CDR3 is CASSLTGTGNDEQYF. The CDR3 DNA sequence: TGTGCCAGCAGTTTGACCGGGACAGGGAATGACGAGCAGTACTTC.